The clone carrying this T cell receptor (beta chain) was picked up many times. Its target is unknown. In TCRdb, the PCR reads were re-called with MiXCR into one record per CDR3 protein. The data contain about half a million distinct CDR3 sequences, under 30% of them singletons. The naive CD8 libraries originated from between about 18,000 and 1,000,000 sorted cells and drew on 10%, 30% or 50% RNA. This sample stems from a study of molecular identifiers for immune sequencing clone quantification. For the study at large: Four portions were sequenced after RNA from about 20,000 or 100,000 naive CD8 cells was split five ways in replicates. Findings and limits, study-wide: Clones exceeding 20 RNA copies carried over 97% of effector molecules but under 1% of naive-cell molecules. Barcodes shared by identical TCR molecules could lead to underestimated sizes of highly expanded clones.

This clonotype originated in a human donor in good health. Some libraries in this study had Jurkat cell RNA spiked in. The sequencing input was naive CD8+ T cells from blood, with Jurkat cell RNA spiked in. Subset: FACS-sorted CD8+CD4-CCR7+CD45RA+ naive T cells.

CDR3 sequence: CSASFVFEQYF. Written as DNA, the CDR3 is TGCAGTGCTAGTTTTGTTTTCGAGCAGTACTTC. This chain joins TRBV20-1 and TRBJ2-7; no reliable D call. The CDR3 contains 11 residues. Trimming stripped 3 bases from V and 6 bases from J, with 9 bases between. Germline CDR1 and CDR2: DFQATT and SNEGSKA (reference sequence).